These T cell receptor beta chains were read from a single sample in a study of human T cells and chemical hapten exposure. Each CDR3 protein is one row after TCRdb ran MiXCR on the RACE reads. The repertoire holds around 160,000 distinct CDR3 sequences, with about 14% as singletons. Sequences were derived from whole blood, sampled in connection with sensitization to the hapten diphenylcyclopropenone (DPC). Source of these receptors: a woman in her twenties or thirties with alopecia areata. Some clones in this sample may be carry-over from other donors' samples. Each CDR3 is given with its conserved first and last residue. The order of the fields is V gene, CDR3 protein.

V: TRBV7-9; CDR3: CASSRPAEDTQYF
V: TRBV20-1; CDR3: CSPEGVPHNEQFF
V: TRBV9; CDR3: CASSIGTDTQYF
V: TRBV18; CDR3: CASSPGEGQPQHF
V: TRBV20-1; CDR3: CSAKEGGDRTQYF
V: TRBV11-1; CDR3: CASSLFSPGTDTQYF
V: TRBV7-8; CDR3: CASSLVTWTGELFF
V: TRBV6-1; CDR3: CASSVSSGKETQYF
V: TRBV10-3; CDR3: CAISESGGSAQYF
V: TRBV27; CDR3: CASSFNPRAATQYF
V: TRBV6-5; CDR3: CASRSTGSYGYTF
V: TRBV20-1; CDR3: CSAARQGGTEQFF
V: TRBV7-2; CDR3: CASSAGTGYNEQFF
V: TRBV12-2; CDR3: CASRGTGISGANVLTF
V: TRBV20-1; CDR3: CSASSHYPANEQFF
V: TRBV29-1; CDR3: CSVVGGPDTQYF
V: TRBV29-1; CDR3: CSVGQGFDQPQHF
V: TRBV29-1; CDR3: CSVETGDTYGYTF
V: TRBV7-9; CDR3: CASRENSFKGEKLFF
V: TRBV14; CDR3: CASSLKFGTGPNEQFF
V: TRBV9; CDR3: CASSVGSNTEAFF
V: TRBV18; CDR3: CASSPPGLAGGQIQYF
V: TRBV30; CDR3: CAWSVDYSNQPQHF
V: TRBV20-1; CDR3: CSAPKRETGELFF
V: TRBV19; CDR3: CASADRGTDTQYF
V: TRBV29-1; CDR3: CSVNPTGGGDEQFF
V: TRBV27; CDR3: CASSPGGVYEQYF
V: TRBV19; CDR3: CASADLGRGTQYF
V: TRBV10-1; CDR3: CASSVGQESIQYF
V: TRBV18; CDR3: CASSPDRQETQYF
V: TRBV19; CDR3: CASSFQPGHNQPQHF
V: TRBV6-5; CDR3: CASSYSTPTMGDYGYTF
V: TRBV27; CDR3: CASSLYRGGEQYF
V: TRBV4-3; CDR3: CASSPGQDSSYEQYF
V: TRBV12-3/TRBV12-4; CDR3: CASSPRWTGANSPLHF
V: TRBV30; CDR3: CAWNDGNYNEQFF
V: TRBV20-1; CDR3: CSATRGQGAVNYGYTF
V: TRBV28; CDR3: CASSLISGRDSYNEQFF
V: TRBV5-1; CDR3: CASSLSGRVSTDTQYF
V: TRBV2; CDR3: CASSEGAGLSVTGELFF
V: TRBV28; CDR3: CASSLDRVTFF
V: TRBV4-3; CDR3: CASSQVNLGAGELFF
V: TRBV6-6; CDR3: CASRSTEAGNTIYF
V: TRBV2; CDR3: CASSEEGTSGTDTQYF